This entry concerns a single T cell receptor (beta chain). Methods used by the authors: Researchers report that nucleated cell counts were estimated from reference gene primer amplification. Generated by immunoSEQ multiplex PCR, the TCRdb table keeps only in-frame clones and is missing some. V, J and clone size are those of that table, while D and trimming were read from the DNA. The table shows around 150,000 clones, with 92% occurring only once. The CDR3 runs 15 residues. J lost 6 bases, V lost 5 bases, and 8 bases had no gene match. In germline, CDR1 is LNHDA, CDR2 SQIVND (reference sequence). The entry originates in a study of blood T cell repertoires in COVID-19. Study-level information: Samples came from the United States, Italy and Spain, spanning acute and convalescent COVID-19. Sample material is recorded as cDNA or gDNA derived from T cells, B-cell-depleted T cells, or PBMCs.

Seattle patients were enrolled during active infection and followed longitudinally. The clonotype comes from a man under 40 with COVID-19, enrolled during active disease. Sequenced sample: peripheral blood. The gene calls are TRBV19 and TRBJ1-5; 9 bases align to TRBD1. The CDR3 is CASSRTGGAVQPQHF. The DNA for the CDR3 is TGTGCCAGTAGTCGCACAGGGGGCGCGGTTCAGCCCCAGCATTTT.